These T cell receptor beta chains were read from a single sample in a study of Ad26.COV2.S vaccination and SARS-CoV-2 variants. Produced via immunoSEQ multiplex PCR; TCRdb's table is partial and in-frame only. The repertoire holds hundreds of thousands of clones, with 90% as singletons. Sequences were derived from peripheral blood, sampled in a trial of Ad26.COV2.S vaccine versus placebo. These receptors all come from a person aged 18 to 59 who received the Ad26.COV2.S COVID-19 vaccine or a placebo. CDR3s leave out the opening cysteine and the closing phenylalanine or tryptophan.

TRBJ2-2 | TRBV30 | AWSVGGELF
TRBJ2-1 | TRBV19 | ATQLAGAHNEQF
TRBJ1-1 | TRBV6-5 | ASSWGLGTEAF
TRBJ2-7 | TRBV7-9 | ASSPPRDRDYEQY
TRBJ2-7 | TRBV30 | AWIDAYEQY
TRBJ2-7 | TRBV7-9 | ASSLGGTRYEQY
TRBJ2-7 | TRBV27 | ASRPRPRQSSYEQY
TRBJ2-1 | TRBV9 | ASSGDRGLAGVDNEQF
TRBJ1-1 | TRBV6-5 | ASSFGQEEAF
TRBJ2-7 | TRBV10-1 | ASSESRSSSVVYEQY
TRBJ2-1 | TRBV7-6 | ASSLAQSGYNEQF
TRBJ1-1 | TRBV4-1 | ASSRLATAEAF
TRBJ2-5 | TRBV18 | ASSPGETQY
TRBJ1-1 | TRBV6-5 | ASNTPGQRHTEAF
TRBJ2-3 | TRBV11-2 | ASSSRTGHTDTQY
TRBJ2-3 | TRBV5-8 | ASSLGLADSLITDTQY
TRBJ1-6 | TRBV18 | ASSPGQGTANNSPLH
TRBJ2-7 | TRBV5-1 | ASSSGRTSGSEDEQY
TRBJ1-1 | TRBV4-3 | ASSQDPQGLRNTEAF
TRBJ2-5 | TRBV15 | ATSRSSGTSYQETQY
TRBJ1-5 | TRBV18 | ASSPPGQAGGNQPQH
TRBJ2-5 | TRBV28 | ASRRTSGEETQY
TRBJ2-2 | TRBV20-1 | SASWPATGELF
TRBJ1-2 | TRBV30 | AWGEGGDT
TRBJ2-5 | TRBV15 | ATGWETQY
TRBJ2-7 | TRBV5-4 | ASSPGLPYEQY
TRBJ2-2 | TRBV29-1 | SVTTGGTGELF
TRBJ2-5 | TRBV7-2 | ASSLDFSGRGQETQY